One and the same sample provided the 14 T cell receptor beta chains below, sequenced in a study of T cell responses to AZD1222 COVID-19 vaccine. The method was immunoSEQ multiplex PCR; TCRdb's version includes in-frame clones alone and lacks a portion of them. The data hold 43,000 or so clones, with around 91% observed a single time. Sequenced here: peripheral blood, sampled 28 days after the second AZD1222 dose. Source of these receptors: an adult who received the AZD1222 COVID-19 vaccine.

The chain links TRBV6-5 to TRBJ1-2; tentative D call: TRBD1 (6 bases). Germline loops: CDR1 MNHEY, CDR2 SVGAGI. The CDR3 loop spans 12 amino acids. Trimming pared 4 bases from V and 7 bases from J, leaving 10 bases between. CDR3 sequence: CASSFQGSGYTF. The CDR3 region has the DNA TGTGCCAGCAGTTTTCAGGGGTCTGGCTACACCTTC.

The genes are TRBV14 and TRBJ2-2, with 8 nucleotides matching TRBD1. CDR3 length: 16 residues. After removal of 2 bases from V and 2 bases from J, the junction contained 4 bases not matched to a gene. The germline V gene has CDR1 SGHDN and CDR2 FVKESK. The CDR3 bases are TGTGCCAGCAGCCAACGGACAGGGCTCAACACCGGGGAGCTGTTTTTT. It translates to CASSQRTGLNTGELFF.

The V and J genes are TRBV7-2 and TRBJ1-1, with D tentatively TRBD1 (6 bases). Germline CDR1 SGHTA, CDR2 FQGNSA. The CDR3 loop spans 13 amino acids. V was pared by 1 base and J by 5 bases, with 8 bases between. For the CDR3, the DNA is TGTGCCAGCAGCTTAGGAGGGGGGACTGAAGCTTTCTTT. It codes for CASSLGGGTEAFF.

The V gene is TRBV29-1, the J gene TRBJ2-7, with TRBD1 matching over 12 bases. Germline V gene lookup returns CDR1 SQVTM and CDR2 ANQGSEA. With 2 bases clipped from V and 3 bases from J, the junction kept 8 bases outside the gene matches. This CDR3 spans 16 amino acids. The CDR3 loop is CSVERGDRGQNYEQYF. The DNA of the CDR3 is TGCAGCGTTGAAAGGGGGGACAGGGGGCAAAACTACGAGCAGTACTTC.

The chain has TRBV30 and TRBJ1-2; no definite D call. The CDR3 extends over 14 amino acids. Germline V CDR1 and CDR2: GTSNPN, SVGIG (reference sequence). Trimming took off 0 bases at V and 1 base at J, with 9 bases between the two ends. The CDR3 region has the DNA TGTGCCTGGAGTGTACGCCCTATTAACTATGGCTACACCTTC. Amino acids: CAWSVRPINYGYTF.

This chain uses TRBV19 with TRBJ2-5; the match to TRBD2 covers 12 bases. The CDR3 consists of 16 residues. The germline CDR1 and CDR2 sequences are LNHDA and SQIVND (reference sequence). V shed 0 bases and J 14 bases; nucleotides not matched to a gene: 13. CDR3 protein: CASSIDLSASGGARYF. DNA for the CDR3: TGTGCCAGTAGTATAGATCTATCGGCTAGCGGGGGGGCCAGATACTTC. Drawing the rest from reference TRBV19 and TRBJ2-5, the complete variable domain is DGGITQSPKYLFRKEGQNVTLSCEQNLNHDAMYWYRQDPGQGLRLIYYSQIVNDFQKGDIAEGYSVSREKKESFPLTVTSAQKNPTAFYLCASSIDLSASGGARYFGPGTRLLVL.

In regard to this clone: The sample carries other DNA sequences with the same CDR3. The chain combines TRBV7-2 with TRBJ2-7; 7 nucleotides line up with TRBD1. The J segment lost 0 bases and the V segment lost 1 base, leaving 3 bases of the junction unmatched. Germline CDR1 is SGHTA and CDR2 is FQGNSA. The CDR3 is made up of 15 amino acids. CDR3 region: CASSLVGQSSYEQYF. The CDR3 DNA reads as TGTGCCAGCAGCTTAGTGGGACAGAGCTCCTACGAGCAGTACTTC. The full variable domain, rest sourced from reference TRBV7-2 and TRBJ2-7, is GAGVSQSPSNKVTEKGKDVELRCDPISGHTALYWYRQSLGQGLEFLIYFQGNSAPDKSGLPSDRFSAERTGGSVSTLTIQRTQQEDSAVYLCASSLVGQSSYEQYFGPGTRLTVT.

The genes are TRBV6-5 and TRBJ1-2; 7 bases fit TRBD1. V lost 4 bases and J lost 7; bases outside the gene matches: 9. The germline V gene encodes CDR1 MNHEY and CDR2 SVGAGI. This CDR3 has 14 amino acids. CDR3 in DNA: TGTGCCAGCAGTTCGACAGGGTCTTTCCGTGGCTACACCTTC. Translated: CASSSTGSFRGYTF.

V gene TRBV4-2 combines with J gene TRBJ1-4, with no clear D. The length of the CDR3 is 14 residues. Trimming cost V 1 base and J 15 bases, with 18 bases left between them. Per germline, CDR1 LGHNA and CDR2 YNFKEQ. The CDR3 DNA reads TGTGCCAGCAGCCAAGGTAGGGTTACCTTGGAGGTGTTTTTT. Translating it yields CASSQGRVTLEVFF.

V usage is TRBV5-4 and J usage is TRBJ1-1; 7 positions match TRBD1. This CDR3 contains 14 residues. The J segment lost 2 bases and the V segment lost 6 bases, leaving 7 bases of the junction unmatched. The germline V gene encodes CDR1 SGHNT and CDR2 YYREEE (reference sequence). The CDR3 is CASKQTGRNTEAFF. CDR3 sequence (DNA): TGTGCCAGCAAACAGACAGGGCGTAACACTGAAGCTTTCTTT.

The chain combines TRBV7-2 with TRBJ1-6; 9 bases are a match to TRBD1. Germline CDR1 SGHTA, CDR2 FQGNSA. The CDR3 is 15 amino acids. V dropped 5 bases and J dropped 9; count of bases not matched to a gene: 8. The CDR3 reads CASSAWTGDRSPLHF. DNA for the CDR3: TGTGCCAGCAGCGCCTGGACAGGGGATCGTTCACCCCTCCACTTT. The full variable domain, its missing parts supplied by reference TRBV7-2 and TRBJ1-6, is GAGVSQSPSNKVTEKGKDVELRCDPISGHTALYWYRQSLGQGLEFLIYFQGNSAPDKSGLPSDRFSAERTGGSVSTLTIQRTQQEDSAVYLCASSAWTGDRSPLHFGNGTRLTVT.

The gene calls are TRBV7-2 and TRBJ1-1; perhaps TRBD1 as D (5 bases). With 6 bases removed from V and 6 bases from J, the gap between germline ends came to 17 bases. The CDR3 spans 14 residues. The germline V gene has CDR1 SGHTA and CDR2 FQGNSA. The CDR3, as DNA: TGTGCCAGCAGTCTCCTAGGGCCGACAGCTGAAGCTTTCTTT. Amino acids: CASSLLGPTAEAFF.

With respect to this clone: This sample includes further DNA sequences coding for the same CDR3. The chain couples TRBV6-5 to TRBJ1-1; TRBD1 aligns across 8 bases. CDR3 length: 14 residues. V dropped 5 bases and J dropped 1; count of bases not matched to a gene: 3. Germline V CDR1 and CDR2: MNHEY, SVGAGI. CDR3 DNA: TGTGCCAGCAGTCCTGGACAGGGGAACACTGAAGCTTTCTTT. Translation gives CASSPGQGNTEAFF.

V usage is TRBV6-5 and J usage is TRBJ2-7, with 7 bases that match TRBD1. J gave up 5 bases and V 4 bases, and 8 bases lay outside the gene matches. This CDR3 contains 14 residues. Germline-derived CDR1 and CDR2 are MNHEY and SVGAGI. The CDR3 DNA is TGTGCCAGCAGTTCCCCGACAGGGATCAACGAGCAGTACTTC. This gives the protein CASSSPTGINEQYF.